A single T cell receptor (beta chain) is shown here with its context. Its antigen is not known. This sample is part of a study of T cells after yellow fever vaccination. Study in general: Fractions containing few cells were prepared with SMART-Seq v4 Ultra Low Input.

The study's findings and limits: A weaker but faster secondary response was observed, peaking on day 5 versus 15.

Template-switching 5'RACE yielded the TCR cDNA; a universal primer site and UMIs were added in the process. TCRdb re-derived calls from the 5' RACE reads in MiXCR, one entry per CDR3 protein. The data show about 580,000 distinct CDR3 sequences, less than 20% seen once. The CDR3 runs 12 residues. V gave up 5 bases and J gave up 7 bases, with 11 bases separating them. CDR1 is SGHTA and CDR2 is FQGTGA in the germline V gene. The material sequenced was PBMCs, taken 5 to 6 days after the first yellow fever vaccination. V usage is TRBV7-3 and J usage is TRBJ2-5; the D gene is possibly TRBD2 (5 bases). The receptor's source is a man younger than 35 who received the YFV17D yellow fever vaccine. CDR3 amino acids: CASSLEVGTQYF. CDR3 in DNA: TGTGCCAGCAGCCTGGAGGTTGGGACCCAGTACTTC.